This passage covers 13 T cell receptor beta chains from one sample sequenced in a study of blood T cell repertoires in COVID-19 (dated by TCRdb to between 2020 and 2021). Libraries came from the immunoSEQ multiplex PCR assay. Drawn from immuneACCESS, this table holds only the in-frame rearrangements with V and J called that TCRdb kept. Clones are partly lost; checked studies trace under half to an unresolved V gene and leave the rest unexplained. The sample table holds about 120,000 clones, of which approximately 92% were seen once. The top ten clonotypes cover approximately 27% of the sample. Sequencing was performed on peripheral blood. The receptors derive from a man in his 70s with active or convalescent COVID-19.

Written as DNA, the CDR3 is TGTGCCAGCAGCTTAGCGTCCGCGAGCTCCTACAATGAGCAGTTCTTC. Protein: CASSLASASSYNEQFF. The rearrangement uses TRBV7-2 and TRBJ2-1; D gene uncertain. Trimming cost V 0 bases and J 0 bases, with 9 bases left between them. CDR1 and CDR2 from the germline V gene are SGHTA and FQGNSA. This CDR3 has 16 amino acids.

CDR3 sequence: CASSGRTTGGWETQYF. Here the CDR3 DNA reads TGTGCCAGTAGTGGACGAACCACAGGGGGCTGGGAGACCCAGTACTTC. The chain employs TRBV19 and TRBJ2-5, with 9 bases that match TRBD1. The CDR3 contains 16 residues. Germline assignment: CDR1 LNHDA and CDR2 SQIVND (reference sequence). V shed 5 bases, J shed 5 bases, and the junction held 12 bases outside the gene matches.

V usage is TRBV18 and J usage is TRBJ1-5, with TRBD1 matching over 8 bases. The CDR3 is made up of 15 amino acids. The germline V gene has CDR1 KGHSH and CDR2 LQKENI. Losses at the gene ends were 2 bases for V and 6 bases for J; bases not matched to a gene: 6. The CDR3 region has the DNA TGTGCCAGCTCACCAGGACAGGGACTGAGTCAGCCCCAGCATTTT. Amino acid sequence: CASSPGQGLSQPQHF.

The V gene is TRBV28, the J gene TRBJ1-4; D not certain. Per the germline V gene, CDR1 is MDHEN and CDR2 is SYDVKM. Trimming removed 3 bases from V and 7 bases from J, with 9 bases in between. The CDR3 runs 13 residues. The CDR3 loop is CASSLSGGEKLFF. DNA of the CDR3: TGTGCCAGCAGTTTGTCGGGTGGTGAAAAACTGTTTTTT.

The chain links TRBV6-5 to TRBJ1-1; D is ambiguous. Trimming pared 7 bases from V and 4 bases from J, leaving 13 bases between. Germline V CDR1 and CDR2: MNHEY, SVGAGI. This CDR3 has 13 residues. The CDR3 sequence is CASIPRRGTEAFF. For the CDR3, the DNA is TGTGCCAGCATTCCGCGCCGGGGCACTGAAGCTTTCTTT.

The chain employs TRBV27 and TRBJ1-2; D remains unclear. Germline V CDR1 and CDR2: MNHEY, SMNVEV (reference sequence). The V gene lost 4 bases and the J gene lost 4 bases, with 13 bases spanning the gap. The CDR3 runs to 14 residues. CDR3 nucleotides: TGTGCCAGCAGTTCCCCAGCGTATGGCTATGGCTACACCTTC. It yields the protein CASSSPAYGYGYTF.

The rearrangement joins TRBV29-1 to TRBJ1-2; no firm D call. Germline CDR1 is SQVTM and CDR2 is ANQGSEA. Trimming left V 5 bases short and J 7 bases short, with 8 bases between. The CDR3 length is 10 residues. The CDR3: CSVLSVGYTF. The CDR3 nucleotides are TGCAGCGTTTTATCGGTTGGCTACACCTTC.

The rearrangement uses TRBV7-9 and TRBJ1-4, with 7 bases matching TRBD1. The CDR3 runs 16 residues. Germline V gene sequence: CDR1 SEHNR, CDR2 FQNEAQ (reference sequence). Trimming at V came to 7 bases and at J to 8 bases, leaving 16 bases not matched to a gene. CDR3 sequence: CASTKPKTGRREKLFF. DNA for the CDR3: TGTGCCAGCACCAAACCTAAGACAGGGCGTCGGGAAAAACTGTTTTTT.

CDR3 sequence (DNA): TGTGCCAGTAGTATGGGCAGGGCGACATACAATGAGCAGTTCTTC. Its translation: CASSMGRATYNEQFF. V and J are TRBV19 and TRBJ2-1; maybe TRBD1 (5 bases). V was cut by 3 bases and J by 4 bases, with 13 bases left in between. The CDR3 extends over 15 amino acids. CDR1 LNHDA and CDR2 SQIVND come from the germline V gene (reference sequence).

The CDR3 sequence is CAWRETGGGNEKLFF. The CDR3 bases are TGTGCCTGGAGGGAGACAGGGGGCGGGAATGAAAAACTGTTTTTT. J is TRBJ1-4 and V is TRBV30; 10 positions match TRBD1. Germline CDR1 GTSNPN, CDR2 SVGIG (reference sequence). This CDR3 has 15 residues. J was trimmed by 5 bases and V by 3 bases; bases with no gene match: 6. The full variable domain, with the rest looked up from reference TRBV30 and TRBJ1-4, is SQTIHQWPATLVQPVGSPLSLECTVEGTSNPNLYWYRQAAGRGLQLLFYSVGIGQISSEVPQNLSASRPQDRQFILSSKKLLLSDSGFYLCAWRETGGGNEKLFFGSGTQLSVL.

CDR3 protein: CASSQLAGDNEQFF. The CDR3 nucleotides read TGTGCCAGCAGCCAACTAGCGGGGGACAATGAGCAGTTCTTC. The V gene is TRBV4-2, the J gene TRBJ2-1; 10 nucleotides agree with TRBD2. The CDR3 loop spans 14 amino acids. The germline gives CDR1 LGHNA, CDR2 YNFKEQ. After removal of 2 bases from V and 5 bases from J, the junction contained 0 bases not matched to a gene.

The table lists this clone with a few counts. The rearrangement links TRBV7-9 to TRBJ2-1, with D tentatively TRBD2 (6 bases). The CDR3 runs 18 residues. Trimming took off 0 bases at V and 3 bases at J, with 18 bases between the two ends. CDR1 and CDR2 (germline): SEHNR, FQNEAQ (reference sequence). The DNA of the CDR3 is TGTGCCAGCAGCTTAGCGAACTACGTCGGGGGAGGCTACAATGAGCAGTTCTTC. As protein: CASSLANYVGGGYNEQFF.

V and J are TRBV29-1 and TRBJ1-3; D ambiguous. The V gene lost 5 bases and the J gene lost 4 bases, with 12 bases spanning the gap. This CDR3 comprises 13 residues. The germline gives CDR1 SQVTM, CDR2 ANQGSEA. CDR3 sequence: CSVLKGGGNTIYF. The CDR3, as DNA: TGCAGCGTTCTTAAGGGAGGCGGAAACACCATATATTTT.